This TCR beta chain was identified in a study of control samples from healthy donors and cancer patients. Clones were sequenced by immunoSEQ multiplex PCR, and TCRdb holds only the in-frame ones, with some missing. The repertoire holds 80,000 to 100,000 clones, about 91% seen once, with approximately 14% in the top ten. The TCR was taken from a man aged 25-45 years in good health. Sequenced: blood.

Written as DNA, the CDR3 is TGTGCTAGTGGTTTAGGAGCGTTGACGGATGAGCAGTTCTTC. This encodes CASGLGALTDEQFF. The chain carries TRBV12-5 and TRBJ2-1; D gene unclear. V was clipped by 3 bases and J by 8 bases, with 14 bases between them. Germline loops: CDR1 LGHNT, CDR2 FRNRAP. The CDR3 is made up of 14 amino acids.